This record concerns one T cell receptor beta chain sequence. Its antigen remains unknown. The CDR3 extends over 15 amino acids. The germline gives CDR1 SGHNT, CDR2 YENEEA. Germline trimming cut 5 bases from V and 5 bases from J; bases unmatched to any gene: 7. For each subset, genomic DNA was distributed in equal portions over several immunoSEQ plates. Per the original data handling: Sequence data from immunoSEQ were junction-only and lacked quality scores; consequently, filtering differed. Libraries were prepared by immunoSEQ multiplex PCR; TCRdb keeps only in-frame clonotypes and omits some of them. V and J calls and clone size come straight from that table; D and trimming were deduced from the DNA. The sample consists of more than 1.2 million clones, approximately 98.5% of them appearing once. This entry belongs to a study of shared clonotypes between healthy human individuals. Study outcomes and limitations: Large depth notwithstanding, sorted-subset sequencing proved incomplete by rarefaction. As a rule, naive subsets had a larger estimated richness than memory subsets.

The V call is TRBV11-3, the J call TRBJ2-2, with 8 bases lining up with TRBD1. Sequencing used naive CD4+ T cells sorted from blood. Subset denoted: CD45RA+ positively selected. This TCR came from a man aged 25-45 years in good health. CDR3 sequence reads: CASSHDRGRTGELFF. The CDR3 region has the DNA TGTGCCAGCAGCCACGACAGGGGTCGGACCGGGGAGCTGTTTTTT.